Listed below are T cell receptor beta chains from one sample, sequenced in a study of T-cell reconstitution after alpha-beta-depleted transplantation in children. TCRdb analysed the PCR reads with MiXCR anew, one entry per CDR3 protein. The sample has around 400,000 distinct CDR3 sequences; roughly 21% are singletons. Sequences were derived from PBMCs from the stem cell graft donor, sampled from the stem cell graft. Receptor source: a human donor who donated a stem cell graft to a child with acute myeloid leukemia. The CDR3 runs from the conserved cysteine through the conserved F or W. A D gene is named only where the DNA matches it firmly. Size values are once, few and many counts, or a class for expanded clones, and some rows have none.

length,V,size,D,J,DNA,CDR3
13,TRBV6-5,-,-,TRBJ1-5,TGTGCCAGCAGTTACTCTCAGAATCAGCCCCAGCATTTT,CASSYSQNQPQHF
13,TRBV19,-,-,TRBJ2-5,TGTGCCTGCAGTAGCTCAGTGCCGGAGACCCAGTACTTC,CACSSSVPETQYF
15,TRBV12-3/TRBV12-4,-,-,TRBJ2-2,TGTGCCAGCAGCGAGACGAACCCGAACACCGGGGAGCTGTTTTTT,CASSETNPNTGELFF
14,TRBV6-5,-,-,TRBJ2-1,TGTGCCAGCGGGGGGACAGCCGGTAAGGATGAGCAGTTCTTC,CASGGTAGKDEQFF
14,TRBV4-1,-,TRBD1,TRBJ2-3,TGCGCCAGCAGCCATGGGACAGGGGGCGATACGCAGTATTTT,CASSHGTGGDTQYF
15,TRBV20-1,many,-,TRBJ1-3,TGCAGTGCTAGAGAGACAATGAGCTCTGGAAACACCATATATTTT,CSARETMSSGNTIYF
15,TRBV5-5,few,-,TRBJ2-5,TGTGCCAGCAGCCCAGACGGTGACCGCGCAGAGACCCAGTACTTC,CASSPDGDRAETQYF
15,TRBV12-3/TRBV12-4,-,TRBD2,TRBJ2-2,TGTGCCAGCAGCCCCCCCCGGGAGGGGACCGGGGAGCTGTTTTTT,CASSPPREGTGELFF
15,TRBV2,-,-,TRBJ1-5,TGTGCCAGCAGTCAGCAGACGAATTCGAATCAGCCCCAGCATTTT,CASSQQTNSNQPQHF
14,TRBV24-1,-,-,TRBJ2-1,TGTGCCACCAGTGATTTGACCGGGAGAAAGGAGCAGTTCTTC,CATSDLTGRKEQFF
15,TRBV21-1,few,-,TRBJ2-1,TGTGCCAGCACACAAGGGCATGGGTCCTACAATGAGCAGTTCTTC,CASTQGHGSYNEQFF
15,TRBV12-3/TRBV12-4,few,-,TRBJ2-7,TGTGCCAGCAGTTTAGTATTCGGGAACTCCTACGAGCAGTACTTC,CASSLVFGNSYEQYF
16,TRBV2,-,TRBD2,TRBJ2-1,TGTGCCAGCAGCGAGACTAGCGGGAGCTTCGGCAATGAGCAGTTCTTC,CASSETSGSFGNEQFF
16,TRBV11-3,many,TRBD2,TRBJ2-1,TGTGCCAGCAGCTCATTAGCGGGCGGAGACTACAATGAGCAGTTCTTC,CASSSLAGGDYNEQFF
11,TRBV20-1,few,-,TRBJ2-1,TGCAGTGCTAGTCACGGGAGTGAGCAGTTCTTC,CSASHGSEQFF
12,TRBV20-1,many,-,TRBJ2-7,TGCAGTGCTAGGGGCAGCACCTACGAGCAGTACTTC,CSARGSTYEQYF
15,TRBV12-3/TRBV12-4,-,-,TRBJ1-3,TGTGCCAGCAGTCCGATCACCCGCTCTGGAAACACCATATATTTT,CASSPITRSGNTIYF
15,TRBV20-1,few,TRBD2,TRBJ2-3,TGCAGTGCTCATCGACTAGCGGGACGCACAGATACGCAGTATTTT,CSAHRLAGRTDTQYF
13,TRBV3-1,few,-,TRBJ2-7,TGTGCCAGCAGCCAGGCCCTCGACAGGTCGCAGTACTTC,CASSQALDRSQYF
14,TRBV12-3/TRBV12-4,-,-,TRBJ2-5,TGTGCCAGCAGTTTAGTAAGGGTCCAAGAGACCCAGTACTTC,CASSLVRVQETQYF
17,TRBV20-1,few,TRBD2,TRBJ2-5,TGCAGTGCTAACTCCGGGACTAGCGGGCTCGAGGGGGAGACCCAGTACTTC,CSANSGTSGLEGETQYF
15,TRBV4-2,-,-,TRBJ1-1,TGTGCCAGCAGCCAAGAGATTAGCATGAACACTGAAGCTTTCTTT,CASSQEISMNTEAFF
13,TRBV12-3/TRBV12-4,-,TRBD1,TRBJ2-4,TGTGCCAGCAGTACGGACAGGGGCCGATTTCAGTACTTC,CASSTDRGRFQYF
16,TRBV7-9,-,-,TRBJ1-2,TGTGCCAGCAGCCTTCCTCCGGGACAAGGACCTTATGGCTACACCTTC,CASSLPPGQGPYGYTF
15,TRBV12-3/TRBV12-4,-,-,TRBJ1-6,TGTGCCAGCAGTCTAGTGAGGAGTCGGGATTCACCCCTCCACTTT,CASSLVRSRDSPLHF
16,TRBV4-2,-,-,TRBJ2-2,TGTGCCAGCAGCCAAGAGGAGGGGTCGGGCACCGGGGAGCTGTTTTTT,CASSQEEGSGTGELFF
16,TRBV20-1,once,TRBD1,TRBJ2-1,TGCAGTGCCCCACATTATATAGACAGGGGCGACAATGAGCAGTTCTTC,CSAPHYIDRGDNEQFF
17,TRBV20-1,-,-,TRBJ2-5,TGCAGTGCTAGGATCTGGGAGCAGGTGAAGTACCAAGAGACCCAGTACTTC,CSARIWEQVKYQETQYF
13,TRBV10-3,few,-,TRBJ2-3,TGTGCCACTTGGGCGGGGCGCAGGGATACGCAGTATTTT,CATWAGRRDTQYF
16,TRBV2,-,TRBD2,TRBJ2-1,TGTGCCAGCAGAGAGCTAGCGGGAGGGCCCAGGAATGAGCAGTTCTTC,CASRELAGGPRNEQFF
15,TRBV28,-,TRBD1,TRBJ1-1,TGTGCCAGCAGTTCCTCGACAGGGTGGAACACTGAAGCTTTCTTT,CASSSSTGWNTEAFF
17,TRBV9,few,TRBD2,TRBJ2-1,TGTGCCAGCAGCCACGGGGGGACAGCGGGAGGGCCGAATGAGCAGTTCTTC,CASSHGGTAGGPNEQFF
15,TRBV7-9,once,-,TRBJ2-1,TGTGCCAGCAGCCTCGGACACAGCGGAATCAATGAGCAGTTCTTC,CASSLGHSGINEQFF
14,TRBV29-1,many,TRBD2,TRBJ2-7,TGCAGCGTTGAAGGACTAGCGGGGGCCTACGAGCAGTACTTC,CSVEGLAGAYEQYF
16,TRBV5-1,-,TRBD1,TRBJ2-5,TGCGCCAGCAGCCCTACGCCTCAGACAGGGGAGGAGACCCAGTACTTC,CASSPTPQTGEETQYF
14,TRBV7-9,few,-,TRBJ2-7,TGTGCCAGCAGCTTAGTTCCGACCCCCTACGAGCAGTACTTC,CASSLVPTPYEQYF
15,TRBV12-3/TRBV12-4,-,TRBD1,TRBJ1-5,TGTGCCAGCAGTTTAACAGGGGGAGGCAATCAGCCCCAGCATTTT,CASSLTGGGNQPQHF
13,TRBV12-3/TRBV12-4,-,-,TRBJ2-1,TGTGCCAGCAGTTTAGCTTCCGACGGGGAGCAGTTCTTC,CASSLASDGEQFF
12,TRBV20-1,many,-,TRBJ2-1,TGCAGTGCTAGACGGAGTAGCAATGAGCAGTTCTTC,CSARRSSNEQFF
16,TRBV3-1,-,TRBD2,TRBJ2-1,TGTGCCAGCAGCCAGCCTAGCGGGACTAGCTACAATGAGCAGTTCTTC,CASSQPSGTSYNEQFF
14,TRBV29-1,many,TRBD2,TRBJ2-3,TGCAGCGTTGATGTGGCGGGAGGCACAGATACGCAGTATTTT,CSVDVAGGTDTQYF
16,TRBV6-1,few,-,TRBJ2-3,TGTGCCAGCAGCCGGACGGGTAACAGAGGCACAGATACGCAGTATTTT,CASSRTGNRGTDTQYF
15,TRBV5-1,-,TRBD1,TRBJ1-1,TGCGCCAGCGGGTACCGAAAATTAAACAGGGGGCAAGCTTTCTTT,CASGYRKLNRGQAFF
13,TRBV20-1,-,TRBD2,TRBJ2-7,TGCAGTGCCCACTTAGCGGGAGCGCCCGAGCAGTACTTC,CSAHLAGAPEQYF
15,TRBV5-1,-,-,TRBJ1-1,TGCGCCAGCAGCTTGGCGCCTGGGGGAGACACTGAAGCTTTCTTT,CASSLAPGGDTEAFF
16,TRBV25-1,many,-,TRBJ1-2,TGTGCCAGCAGTGAGAGTGGGAACAGGGCTAACTATGGCTACACCTTC,CASSESGNRANYGYTF
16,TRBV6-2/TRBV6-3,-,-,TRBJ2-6,TGTGCCAGCAGTTACGGGATGCGCTCTGGGGCCAACGTCCTGACTTTC,CASSYGMRSGANVLTF
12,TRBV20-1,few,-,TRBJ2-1,TGCAGTGCTAGGATCGGCAGGGCTAGCCAGTTCTTC,CSARIGRASQFF
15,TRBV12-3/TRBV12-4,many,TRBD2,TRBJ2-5,TGTGCCAGCAGTTATGGAAACAGCGGGGGCCAGACCCAGTACTTC,CASSYGNSGGQTQYF
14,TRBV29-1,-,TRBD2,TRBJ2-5,TGCAGCGTAGCCCTAGCGGGAGGGAAAGAGACCCAGTACTTC,CSVALAGGKETQYF
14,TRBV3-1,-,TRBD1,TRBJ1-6,TGTGCCAGCAGCCTCAGGGGGCGGGATTCACCCCTCCACTTT,CASSLRGRDSPLHF
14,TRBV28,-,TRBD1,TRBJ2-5,TGTGCCAGCAGTCCCCTCACAGGGGGAGAGACCCAGTACTTC,CASSPLTGGETQYF
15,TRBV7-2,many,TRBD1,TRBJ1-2,TGTGCCAGCAGCTTAGCGGGGACAGACGACTATGGCTACACCTTC,CASSLAGTDDYGYTF
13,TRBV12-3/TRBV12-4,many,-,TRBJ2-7,TGTGCCAGCAGTTTAGCGGAGTCCTACGAGCAGTACTTC,CASSLAESYEQYF
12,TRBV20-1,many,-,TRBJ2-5,TGCAGTGCCCCACAGGGTGCGGAGACCCAGTACTTC,CSAPQGAETQYF
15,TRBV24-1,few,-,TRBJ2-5,TGTGCCACCAGTGATACCGGTGGAGGGCGGGAGACCCAGTACTTC,CATSDTGGGRETQYF
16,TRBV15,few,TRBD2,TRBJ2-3,TGTGCCACAACCAAACTAGCGGGAGGGCCCTCGGATACGCAGTATTTT,CATTKLAGGPSDTQYF